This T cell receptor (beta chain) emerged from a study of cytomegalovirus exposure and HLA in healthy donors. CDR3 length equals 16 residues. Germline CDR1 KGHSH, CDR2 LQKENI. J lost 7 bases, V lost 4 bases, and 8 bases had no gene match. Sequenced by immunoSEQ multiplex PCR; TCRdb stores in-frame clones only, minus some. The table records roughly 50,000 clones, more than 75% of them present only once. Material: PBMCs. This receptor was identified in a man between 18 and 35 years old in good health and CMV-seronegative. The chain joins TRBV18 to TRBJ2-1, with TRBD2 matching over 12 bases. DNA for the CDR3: TGTGCCAGCTCACTCGGACTAGCGGGAACGAAAAATGAGCAGTTCTTC. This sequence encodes CASSLGLAGTKNEQFF.